The T cell receptor (beta chain) described here comes from a study of blood T cell repertoires in COVID-19. Study-level information: Both acute and convalescent COVID-19 samples were obtained from the United States, Italy and Spain. Sources were T cells, B-cell-depleted T cells, or PBMCs; the material itself was cDNA or gDNA.

In Seattle, patients joined the study during active infection and were tracked longitudinally. CDR1 is SGHTA, CDR2 FQGNSA, per germline. The CDR3 covers 14 residues. Trimming removed 6 bases from V and 10 bases from J; junction bases left unmatched: 10. Original methodology: Reference gene primer amplification gave estimated nucleated cell counts. Clones were read by immunoSEQ multiplex PCR, and TCRdb kept only the in-frame ones, dropping some. Clonal size and the V and J genes are those of that table, whereas D and trimming came from the DNA. The sample yields around 370,000 clones, about nine tenths seen once.

This receptor was identified in a woman aged 65 to 85 with COVID-19, enrolled during active disease. The V and J genes are TRBV7-2 and TRBJ1-4; 8 bases fit TRBD1. Sequenced sample: peripheral blood. The CDR3: CASSRQGKFGKLFF. For the CDR3, the DNA is TGTGCCAGCAGTAGACAGGGGAAGTTCGGAAAACTGTTTTTT.